Listed below are T cell receptor beta chains from one sample, sequenced in a study of cytomegalovirus exposure and HLA in healthy donors. Assay: immunoSEQ multiplex PCR; the TCRdb copy retains only in-frame clones and omits some. The sample lists some 110,000 clones; approximately 88% were seen once. The sequenced sample was PBMCs. The receptors were sampled from a man in his late teens or twenties in good health and CMV-seronegative. Both conserved end residues are part of each CDR3. The order of the fields is V gene, J gene, D gene, clone size, CDR3 DNA, CDR3 protein. A D gene is named only where the DNA matches it firmly. Not all rows give a size; the values are once, few, many and, for expanded clones, a class.

TRBV5-4,TRBJ2-3,TRBD1,NA,TGTGCCAGCAGCCCGGACAGGATTAACACAGATACGCAGTATTTT,CASSPDRINTDTQYF
TRBV6-1,TRBJ1-1,NA,few,TGTGCCAGCATCCAAGTGGGGCTAACTGAAGCTTTCTTT,CASIQVGLTEAFF
TRBV5-5,TRBJ1-1,NA,NA,TGTGCCAGCAGCAACCTGGTGGGGGGAGGCACTGAAGCTTTCTTT,CASSNLVGGGTEAFF
TRBV30,TRBJ2-7,TRBD1,NA,TGTGCCTGGAGTGCTTCCCGGACAGGGGGCGAGCAGTACTTC,CAWSASRTGGEQYF
TRBV9,TRBJ1-1,NA,NA,TGTGCCAGCAGCGGGGGGGACACTGAAGCTTTCTTT,CASSGGDTEAFF
TRBV2,TRBJ1-1,NA,once,TGTGCCATCGAGCTGGGCGGGGAAAACACTGAAGCTTTCTTT,CAIELGGENTEAFF
TRBV5-6,TRBJ1-4,TRBD1,NA,TGTGCCAGCAGCTTGTTAGGGACAGCAACTAATGAAAAACTGTTTTTT,CASSLLGTATNEKLFF
TRBV29-1,TRBJ1-1,TRBD1,NA,TGCAGCGTGCCGGACAGGGGGCGCGTCCCTGAAGCTTTCTTT,CSVPDRGRVPEAFF
TRBV10-1,TRBJ2-3,NA,once,TGCGCCAGCAGTGAGTCAATGTTAGGGGCAGATACGCAGTATTTT,CASSESMLGADTQYF
TRBV6-1,TRBJ1-1,TRBD1,NA,TGTGCCAGCAGGGACAGGGCGGGCACTGAAGCTTTCTTT,CASRDRAGTEAFF
TRBV30,TRBJ2-7,NA,once,TGTGCCTGGAGTGTACTTACGGGAACTAACGAGCAGTACTTC,CAWSVLTGTNEQYF
TRBV29-1,TRBJ1-4,TRBD1,NA,TGCAGCGTTGAGGCCTCCGGGACAGGGCTCGAAAAACTGTTTTTT,CSVEASGTGLEKLFF
TRBV27,TRBJ2-7,TRBD1,NA,TGTGCCAGCAGTCGGACAGGGGGCTTCTCCGAGCAGTACTTC,CASSRTGGFSEQYF
TRBV28,TRBJ2-1,TRBD2,NA,TGTGCCAGCAGTCGACCGGGACTAGCTGACAATGAGCAGTTCTTC,CASSRPGLADNEQFF
TRBV6-1,TRBJ1-2,NA,NA,TGTGCCAGCGGGAGAGCTAACTATGGCTACACCTTC,CASGRANYGYTF